These T cell receptor beta chains were read from a single sample in a study of control samples from healthy donors and cancer patients. The assay was immunoSEQ multiplex PCR, and TCRdb's table has in-frame clones only and misses some. The table has 250,000 to 300,000 clones, roughly 82% seen once. Sequencing was carried out using PBMCs. The origin of the receptors is a woman aged 60 to 75 with lung cancer. Both conserved end residues are part of each CDR3. The D gene is left open where the match is weak. Clone size is stated in some rows and not others, as once, few, many or a class when expanded.

v_gene	d_gene	abundance	j_gene	CDR3aa	CDR3nt
TRBV6-1	-	-	TRBJ1-2	CASSEASMGFYGYTF	TGTGCCAGCAGTGAAGCTTCTATGGGATTCTATGGCTACACCTTC
TRBV5-1	TRBD2	-	TRBJ2-3	CASSSGLADSTDTQYF	TGCGCCAGCAGCTCTGGACTAGCAGATAGCACAGATACGCAGTATTTT
TRBV19	-	-	TRBJ1-5	CASSTAPRAHSNQPQHF	TGTGCCAGTAGTACGGCCCCCCGGGCTCATAGCAATCAGCCCCAGCATTTT
TRBV10-1	-	-	TRBJ1-6	CASSESFNSPLHF	TGCGCCAGCAGTGAGTCGTTCAATTCACCCCTCCACTTT
TRBV2	TRBD1	few	TRBJ2-5	CASNQGQPGTQYF	TGTGCCAGCAATCAGGGACAGCCAGGGACCCAGTACTTC
TRBV15	-	-	TRBJ2-7	CATSREAGRGVYEQYF	TGTGCCACCAGCAGAGAGGCAGGACGAGGGGTCTACGAGCAGTACTTC
TRBV3-1/TRBV3-2	-	-	TRBJ1-5	CASSQASGLQHF	TGTGCCAGCAGCCAAGCGAGCGGACTCCAGCATTTT
TRBV5-4	TRBD2	-	TRBJ2-3	CASSSPWREDTDTQYF	TGTGCCAGCAGCTCCCCTTGGCGGGAGGACACAGATACGCAGTATTTT
TRBV10-1	-	many	TRBJ1-1	CASSPGGMNTEAFF	TGCGCCAGCAGCCCCGGGGGTATGAACACTGAAGCTTTCTTT
TRBV2	-	-	TRBJ1-5	CASSGQSNQPQHF	TGTGCCAGCAGTGGTCAATCCAATCAGCCCCAGCATTTT
TRBV3-1/TRBV3-2	TRBD2	-	TRBJ2-1	CASRRAGGPDEQFF	TGTGCCAGCAGGAGGGCGGGAGGGCCTGATGAGCAGTTCTTC
TRBV18	TRBD1	-	TRBJ2-7	CASSPRQGYEQYF	TGTGCCAGCTCACCTCGACAGGGCTACGAGCAGTACTTC
TRBV6-6	TRBD1	-	TRBJ2-1	CASSYSPGQGQFF	TGTGCCAGCAGTTACAGTCCGGGACAGGGGCAGTTCTTC
TRBV7-9	TRBD1	-	TRBJ1-5	CASSPGRGEGNQPQHF	TGTGCCAGCAGTCCCGGCAGGGGGGAGGGCAATCAGCCCCAGCATTTT
TRBV11-3	-	once	TRBJ1-1	CASSRSMNTEAFF	TGTGCCAGCAGCCGGAGCATGAACACTGAAGCTTTCTTT
TRBV9	-	-	TRBJ1-1	CASSAPGGLSEAFF	TGTGCCAGCAGCGCCCCCGGGGGGCTGTCTGAAGCTTTCTTT
TRBV19	TRBD2	-	TRBJ2-2	CALSPGGASGELFF	TGTGCCCTCTCACCCGGGGGGGCCTCCGGGGAGCTGTTTTTT
TRBV27	-	-	TRBJ2-7	CASRYEQYF	TGTGCCAGCAGATACGAGCAGTACTTC
TRBV2	-	-	TRBJ1-2	CASSESFPEYGYTF	TGTGCCAGCAGTGAATCGTTTCCGGAATATGGCTACACCTTC
TRBV19	-	-	TRBJ1-1	CASSTSGNTEAFF	TGTGCCAGTAGTACCTCGGGGAACACTGAAGCTTTCTTT
TRBV15	-	-	TRBJ2-7	CATSRDSEQYF	TGTGCCACCAGCAGGGACAGCGAGCAGTACTTC
TRBV9	-	-	TRBJ2-5	CASSVSVLQPQYF	TGTGCCAGCAGCGTATCTGTTCTGCAGCCCCAGTACTTC
TRBV3-1/TRBV3-2	TRBD2	-	TRBJ2-1	CASSPGLAGGEQFF	TGTGCCAGCAGCCCGGGACTAGCGGGAGGTGAGCAGTTCTTC
TRBV5-8	-	-	TRBJ1-5	CASPLGGNQPQHF	TGCGCCAGCCCGCTAGGGGGTAATCAGCCCCAGCATTTT
TRBV5-1	TRBD2	-	TRBJ2-1	CASSLETSYFNEQFF	TGCGCCAGCAGCTTGGAGACTAGCTACTTTAATGAGCAGTTCTTC
TRBV3-1/TRBV3-2	-	once	TRBJ2-2	CASSRGSGELFF	TGTGCCAGCAGCCGGGGCAGCGGGGAGCTGTTTTTT
TRBV27	TRBD1	-	TRBJ2-2	CASSAPRGHGNGELFF	TGTGCCAGCAGTGCCCCCAGGGGGCACGGAAACGGGGAGCTGTTTTTT
TRBV29-1	-	-	TRBJ2-3	CSVEVWVTDTQYF	TGCAGCGTTGAGGTTTGGGTCACAGATACGCAGTATTTT
TRBV19	TRBD1	-	TRBJ1-6	CASQTQGANSPLHF	TGTGCCAGTCAAACACAGGGGGCTAATTCACCCCTCCACTTT
TRBV12-3/TRBV12-4	TRBD2	-	TRBJ2-1	CASTPSGGEQFF	TGTGCCAGCACCCCTAGCGGGGGTGAGCAGTTCTTC
TRBV7-9	TRBD1	-	TRBJ1-5	CASSLVSWTGNQPQHF	TGTGCCAGCAGCTTAGTGAGTTGGACAGGGAATCAGCCCCAGCATTTT
TRBV7-2	-	few	TRBJ1-5	CASSGGAGWEPQHF	TGTGCCAGCAGCGGCGGGGCAGGCTGGGAGCCCCAGCATTTT
TRBV6-5	-	-	TRBJ2-5	CASRSGWYQETQYF	TGTGCCAGCCGGAGCGGTTGGTACCAAGAGACCCAGTACTTC
TRBV2	-	-	TRBJ2-7	CASSGARSWGEQYF	TGTGCCAGCAGTGGGGCAAGGTCTTGGGGCGAGCAGTACTTC
TRBV18	TRBD1	few	TRBJ1-1	CASSPGTGSSEAFF	TGTGCCAGCTCACCAGGGACAGGGTCGTCTGAAGCTTTCTTT
TRBV11-3	-	-	TRBJ2-1	CASSLSAGAYNEQFF	TGTGCCAGCAGCTTATCTGCGGGCGCCTACAATGAGCAGTTCTTC
TRBV5-1	-	-	TRBJ2-5	CASSSLLGETQYF	TGCGCCAGCAGCTCGTTACTAGGAGAGACCCAGTACTTC
TRBV5-6	-	-	TRBJ2-1	CASSFGRESEQFF	TGTGCCAGCAGCTTCGGAAGGGAAAGTGAGCAGTTCTTC
TRBV10-3	-	-	TRBJ2-7	CAIRGGSYEQYF	TGTGCCATCAGGGGGGGATCCTACGAGCAGTACTTC
TRBV3-1/TRBV3-2	-	once	TRBJ2-5	CASSQDPGAKETQYF	TGTGCCAGCAGCCAAGATCCCGGGGCCAAAGAGACCCAGTACTTC
TRBV11-2	-	-	TRBJ2-5	CASSSGPSGQETQYF	TGTGCCAGCAGCTCTGGGCCGAGCGGACAAGAGACCCAGTACTTC
TRBV19	-	-	TRBJ1-5	CASSTTGWSNQPQHF	TGTGCCAGTAGTACCACAGGGTGGAGCAATCAGCCCCAGCATTTT
TRBV5-1	-	-	TRBJ2-7	CASSLVGASYEQYF	TGCGCCAGCAGCTTGGTAGGAGCGTCCTACGAGCAGTACTTC
TRBV19	TRBD1	-	TRBJ2-2	CATPSRQGFTGELFF	TGTGCCACCCCCTCCCGACAGGGATTCACCGGGGAGCTGTTTTTT
TRBV4-1	TRBD2	-	TRBJ2-7	CASSQGAGAYEQYF	TGCGCCAGCAGCCAAGGAGCGGGAGCTTACGAGCAGTACTTC
TRBV19	-	-	TRBJ1-3	CASSIGDYSGNTIYF	TGTGCCAGTAGTATCGGGGATTACTCTGGAAACACCATATATTTT
TRBV18	TRBD2	-	TRBJ2-5	CASSPLGSGTSSLETQYF	TGTGCCAGCTCACCACTTGGTAGCGGGACGTCCAGTTTGGAGACCCAGTACTTC
TRBV28	-	-	TRBJ2-2	CASSVAGELFF	TGTGCCAGCAGTGTAGCCGGGGAGCTGTTTTTT
TRBV6-5	-	-	TRBJ1-1	CASSREGRTEAFF	TGTGCCAGCAGTAGGGAGGGGAGGACTGAAGCTTTCTTT
TRBV5-1	TRBD1	-	TRBJ2-7	CASSPGTGSYEQYF	TGCGCCAGCAGCCCCGGGACAGGGTCCTACGAGCAGTACTTC
TRBV3-1/TRBV3-2	TRBD2	-	TRBJ2-3	CASSRGLAGFTDTQYF	TGTGCCAGCAGCCGGGGACTAGCGGGGTTTACAGATACGCAGTATTTT
TRBV7-9	TRBD1	-	TRBJ2-7	CASSRRAAPGQGKQYF	TGTGCCAGCAGCAGAAGGGCGGCCCCGGGACAGGGAAAGCAGTACTTC
TRBV19	TRBD2	-	TRBJ2-2	CASSTPGLAGVRTGELFF	TGTGCCAGTAGTACCCCCGGTCTAGCGGGAGTAAGGACCGGGGAGCTGTTTTTT
TRBV11-2	-	-	TRBJ2-3	CASSLDTRSQYF	TGTGCCAGCAGCTTAGATACTAGATCGCAGTATTTT
TRBV7-9	-	-	TRBJ1-4	CASSQAGTLLGEKLFF	TGTGCCAGCAGCCAAGCCGGGACTCTTTTAGGTGAAAAACTGTTTTTT
TRBV9	TRBD2	-	TRBJ2-5	CASSLAHSGGETQYF	TGTGCCAGCAGCCTCGCTCATAGCGGGGGTGAGACCCAGTACTTC
TRBV11-2	-	-	TRBJ1-1	CASSLGQLNTEAFF	TGTGCCAGCAGCTTAGGACAGCTGAACACTGAAGCTTTCTTT
TRBV21-1	-	few	TRBJ1-4	CASSVKQGAREKLFF	TGTGCCAGCAGCGTAAAACAGGGGGCGCGGGAAAAACTGTTTTTT
TRBV7-9	TRBD1	once	TRBJ1-2	CASSYRQGAGSVGYTF	TGTGCCAGCAGCTATCGACAGGGGGCAGGAAGTGTGGGCTACACCTTC